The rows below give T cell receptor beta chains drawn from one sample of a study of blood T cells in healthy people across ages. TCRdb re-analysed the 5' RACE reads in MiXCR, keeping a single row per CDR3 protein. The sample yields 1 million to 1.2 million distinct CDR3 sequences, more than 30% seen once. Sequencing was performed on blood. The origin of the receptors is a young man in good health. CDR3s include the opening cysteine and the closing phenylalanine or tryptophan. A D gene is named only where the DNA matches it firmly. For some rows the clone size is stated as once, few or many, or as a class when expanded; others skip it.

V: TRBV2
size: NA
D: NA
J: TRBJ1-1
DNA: TGTGCTGGCAGTGAACGGGTCGGGGACACTGAAGCTTTCTTT
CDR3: CAGSERVGDTEAFF

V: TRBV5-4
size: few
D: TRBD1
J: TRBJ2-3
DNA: TGTGCCAGCAGCTGGGCGGGACAGGGAGAAGATACGCAGTATTTT
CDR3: CASSWAGQGEDTQYF

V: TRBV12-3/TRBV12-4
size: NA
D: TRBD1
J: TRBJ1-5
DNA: TGTGCCAGCAGGGCAGGGGGCGAACATCAGCCCCAGCATTTT
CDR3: CASRAGGEHQPQHF

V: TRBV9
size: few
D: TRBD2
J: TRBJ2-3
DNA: TGTGCCAGCAGCGTAGTCGGGGGGAGCACAGATACGCAGTATTTT
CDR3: CASSVVGGSTDTQYF

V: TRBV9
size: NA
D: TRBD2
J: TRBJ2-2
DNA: TGTGCCAGCAGCGCTATCTCGGGAGGGGCCAACACCGGGGAGGTGTTTTTT
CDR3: CASSAISGGANTGEVFF

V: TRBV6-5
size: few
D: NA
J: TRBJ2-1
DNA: TGTGCCAGCAGTTACGGGTTAAGCTCCTACAATGAGCAGTTCTTC
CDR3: CASSYGLSSYNEQFF

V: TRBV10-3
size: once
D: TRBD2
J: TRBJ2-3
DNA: TGTGCCATCACTTCGACTAGCGGGGGGAAGACAGATACGCAGTATTTT
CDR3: CAITSTSGGKTDTQYF

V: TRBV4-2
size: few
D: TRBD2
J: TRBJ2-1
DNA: TGTGCCAGCAGCCAAGATGAATTAGCGGGGGGTCATGAGCAGTTCTTC
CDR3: CASSQDELAGGHEQFF

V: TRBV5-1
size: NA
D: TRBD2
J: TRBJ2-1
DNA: TGCGCCAGCAGCTTGTTTTTAGCGGGGGGGATCGACAATGAGCAGTTCTTC
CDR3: CASSLFLAGGIDNEQFF

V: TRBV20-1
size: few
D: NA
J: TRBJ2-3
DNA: TGCAGTGCTAGAGTCGGAACTCAGGGGGGGCTAAGCACAGATACGCAGTATTTT
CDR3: CSARVGTQGGLSTDTQYF

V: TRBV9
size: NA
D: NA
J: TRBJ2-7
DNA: TGTGCCAGCAGCGTAGATCAATCTGGCTACGAGCAGTACTTC
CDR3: CASSVDQSGYEQYF

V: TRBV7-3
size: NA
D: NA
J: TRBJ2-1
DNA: TGTGCCAGCAGCACGCGTAGTCGGAATGAGCAGTTCTTC
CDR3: CASSTRSRNEQFF

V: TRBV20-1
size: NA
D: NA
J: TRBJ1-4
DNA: TGCAGTGCTTGGGACCGTCATAATAAAAAACTGTTTTTT
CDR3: CSAWDRHNKKLFF

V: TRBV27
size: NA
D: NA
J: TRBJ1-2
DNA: TGTGCCAGCAGTTTATCAGGGGTGAGGTCTACCTATGGCTACACCTTC
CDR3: CASSLSGVRSTYGYTF

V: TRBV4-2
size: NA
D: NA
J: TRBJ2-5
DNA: TGTGCCAGCAGCCACACCGCCGCCAAGGATGAGCAGTACTTC
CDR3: CASSHTAAKDEQYF

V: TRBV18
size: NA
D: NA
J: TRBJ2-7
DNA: TGTGCCAGCTCGACAGACAGAACCTACGAGCAGTACTTC
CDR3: CASSTDRTYEQYF

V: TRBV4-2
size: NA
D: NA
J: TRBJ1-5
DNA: TGTGCCAGCAGCCAAGAAGCTTATAGCAATCAGCCCCAGCATTTT
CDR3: CASSQEAYSNQPQHF

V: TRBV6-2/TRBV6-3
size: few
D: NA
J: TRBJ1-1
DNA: TGTGCCACCGCCTTTGGATTGAACACTGAAGCTTTCTTT
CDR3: CATAFGLNTEAFF

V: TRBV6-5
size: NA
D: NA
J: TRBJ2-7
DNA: TGTGCCAGCAGTCCACAGGGACCCGGTTCCGAGCAGTACTTC
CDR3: CASSPQGPGSEQYF

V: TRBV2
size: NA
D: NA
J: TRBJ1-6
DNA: TGTGCCAGCAGTGAAACAGCTTTCTATAATTCACCCCTCCACTTT
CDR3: CASSETAFYNSPLHF

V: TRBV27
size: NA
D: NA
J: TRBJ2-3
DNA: TGTGCCAGCAGTTCAAAACAGGGCGCAGATACGCAGTATTTT
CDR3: CASSSKQGADTQYF

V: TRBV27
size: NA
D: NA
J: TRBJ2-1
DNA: TGTGCCAGCACCCCCTCCGAGTACAATGAGCAGTTCTTC
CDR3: CASTPSEYNEQFF

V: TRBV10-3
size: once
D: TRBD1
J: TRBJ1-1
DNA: TGTGCCATCAGACCCAAGGAGGGGGCCACTGAAGCTTTCTTT
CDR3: CAIRPKEGATEAFF

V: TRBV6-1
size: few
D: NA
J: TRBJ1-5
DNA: TGTGCCAGCACCAAAACCACCAGGGCCACTTCCAATCAGCCCCAGCATTTT
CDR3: CASTKTTRATSNQPQHF

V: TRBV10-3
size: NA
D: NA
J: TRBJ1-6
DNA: TGTGCCGTCAGAACCGGGACAAACTCACCCCTCCACTTT
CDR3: CAVRTGTNSPLHF

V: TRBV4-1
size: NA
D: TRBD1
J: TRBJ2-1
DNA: TGCGCCAGCAGCCAAAACAGGGGTATTCAGGATGAGCAGTTCTTC
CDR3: CASSQNRGIQDEQFF